The entry below gives a single T cell receptor beta chain sequence along with its context. Its antigen is currently unknown. The presence of a unique molecular identifier marked each TCR cDNA molecule. MiXCR, run by TCRdb on the 5' RACE reads, gives a single entry per CDR3 protein. The sample has some 120,000 distinct CDR3 sequences, 10% to 15% seen once; the top ten hold 16%. The time point: blood at routine non-recurrence follow-up after resection. In each case, whole RNA from tumor, nontumor lung or frozen PBMC was sequenced unsorted. This sample is drawn from a study of spatial heterogeneity in lung cancer. Across the study: The follow-up PBMC samples were sequenced whenever they were available. The median time to follow-up was roughly 24 months after resection. Findings of the study overall: Ubiquitous expanded tumor TCRs showed up in blood more at resection than follow-up.

V lost 8 bases, J lost 1 base, and 9 bases lay in between. The CDR3 sequence is 12 residues long. Per germline, CDR1 SNHLY and CDR2 FYNNEI. The receptor was derived from a male donor with early-stage non-small cell lung cancer. The rearrangement links TRBV2 to TRBJ2-7; tentatively, D is TRBD1 or TRBD2 (5 bases each). The sequencing used PBMCs, collected at follow-up. The CDR3 reads CASRRESYEQYF. CDR3 DNA sequence: TGTGCCAGCCGCAGGGAGTCCTACGAGCAGTACTTC.